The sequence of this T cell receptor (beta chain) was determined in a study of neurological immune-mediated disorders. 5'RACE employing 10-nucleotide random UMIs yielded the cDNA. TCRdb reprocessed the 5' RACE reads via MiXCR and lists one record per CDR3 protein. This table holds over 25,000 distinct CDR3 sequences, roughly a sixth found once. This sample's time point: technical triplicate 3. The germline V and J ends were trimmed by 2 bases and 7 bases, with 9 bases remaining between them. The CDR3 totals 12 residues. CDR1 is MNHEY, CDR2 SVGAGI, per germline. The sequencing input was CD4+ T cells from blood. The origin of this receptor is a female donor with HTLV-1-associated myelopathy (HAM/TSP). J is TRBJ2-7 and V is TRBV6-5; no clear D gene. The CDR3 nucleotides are TGTGCCAGCAGTTACACCGGGCGAGAGCAGTACTTC. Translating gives CASSYTGREQYF.